One and the same sample provided the 30 T cell receptor beta chains below, sequenced in a study of CD8+ T cells in alopecia areata. Isolated RNA was reverse transcribed into cDNA used as the sequencing template. Sequenced by immunoSEQ multiplex PCR; TCRdb stores in-frame clones only, minus some. The sample has about 270,000 clones, none seen only once. Cutaneous lymph nodes were pooled and cells sorted by CD4, CD8alpha, NKG2D, NKG2ACE and more. Material for sequencing was CD4+ T cells sorted from a lymph node. The origin of the receptors is a C3H/HeJ mouse with alopecia areata. The MHC haplotype of the strain is H2-k.

Turning to this clone: Gene names refer to mouse genes. The read finishes 4 residues shy of the CDR3 end, and the germline J gene is used to complete it. The rearrangement joins TRBV13-2 to TRBJ1-2, with 7 bases that match TRBD1. V lost 4 bases and J lost 0; bases outside the gene matches: 3. Germline CDR1 reads NNHNN; CDR2 reads SYGAGS (reference sequence). The CDR3 is 14 residues long. The CDR3 is CASGWDSANSDYTF. Incomplete CDR3 DNA: TGTGCCAGCGGTTGGGACAGCGCAAACTCC.

This clone was seen a handful of times. This sequence may be a read error, since a much larger clone differs from it by one base. The gene symbols are mouse symbols. The CDR3 goes on 4 residues after the read ends, and that part is filled in from the germline J gene. The chain combines TRBV13-3 with TRBJ1-1; D not resolved. Germline V gives CDR1 NNHDY, CDR2 SYVADS. The CDR3 sequence is 12 residues long. The sequenced CDR3 bases are TGTGCCAGCAGTGATCCACAGACA. As protein: CASSDPQT. The complete CDR3 reads CASSDPQTEVFF.

In this sample, this clone turned up a few times. The gene names given are mouse names. Read sequence stops 4 residues before the CDR3 end, and the germline J gene provides the missing end. Different DNA sequences within this sample yield the same CDR3. The chain is built from TRBV13-3 and TRBJ2-1, with 7 bases identical to TRBD1. The CDR3 has 14 amino acids. Germline trimming cut 5 bases from V and 3 bases from J; bases unmatched to any gene: 5. Germline-derived CDR1 and CDR2 are NNHDY and SYVADS. The CDR3 is CASSPGQSYAEQFF. CDR3 DNA, as far as it was read: TGTGCCAGCAGCCCGGGACAGTCCTATGCT.

A note on this clone: Gene names denote mouse genes. Sequencing ends 4 residues short of the CDR3 end; the germline J gene provides the rest. V is TRBV1 and J is TRBJ2-1; 9 bases match TRBD2. After removal of 3 bases from V and 3 bases from J, the junction contained 6 bases not matched to a gene. Germline V lookup: CDR1 NSQYPW, CDR2 LRSPGD (reference sequence). This CDR3 contains 16 residues. Partial CDR3 DNA: TGCACCTGCAGTGCCGGACGACTGGGGGTCTATGCT. This gives the protein CTCSAGRLGVYA. The full-length CDR3 reads as CTCSAGRLGVYAEQFF. The whole variable domain, remainder taken from reference TRBV1 and TRBJ2-1, is VTLLEQNPRWRLVPRGQAVNLRCILKNSQYPWMSWYQQDLQKQLQWLFTLRSPGDKEVKSLPGADYLATRVTDTELRLQVANMSQGRTLYCTCSAGRLGVYAEQFFGPGTRLTVL.

This clone was counted only a few times. Gene names are mouse gene names. The CDR3 is cut off 4 residues early in the read; its end comes from the germline J gene. Other DNA sequences in this specimen translate into the identical CDR3. The chain links TRBV19 to TRBJ2-2; TRBD1 aligns across 7 bases. V lost 6 bases and J lost 2; bases outside the gene matches: 1. CDR3 length equals 13 residues. Germline V gene data show CDR1 as FNHDT and CDR2 as SITEND (reference sequence). The CDR3: CASKDRNTGQLYF. The CDR3 bases that were read are TGTGCCAGCAAGGACAGGAACACCGGG.

This clone has more than one count but fewer than ten. The listed genes are named as in mouse. The sequenced fragment ends 4 residues before the CDR3 boundary, so the rest is inferred from the germline J gene. The genes are TRBV31 and TRBJ2-4, with D possibly matching TRBD1 (6 bases). The CDR3 runs 14 residues. CDR1 and CDR2 from the germline V gene are GKSSPN and SITVG. V lost 1 base and J 0 bases, leaving 8 bases between the germline ends. Here the CDR3 reads CAWSPRGSQNTLYF. CDR3 DNA (partial): TGTGCCTGGAGTCCCAGGGGAAGTCAAAAC.

Concerning this clone: The genes are named according to mouse. Sequencing ends 4 residues short of the CDR3 end; the germline J gene provides the rest. The V call is TRBV5, the J call TRBJ2-5; 9 bases line up with TRBD1. The germline CDR1 and CDR2 sequences are LGHNA and YNLKQL (reference sequence). This CDR3 has 16 residues. The part of the CDR3 DNA that was read is TGTGCCAGCAGCCCGAAGCGTCGACAGGGGGAGGAC. This encodes CASSPKRRQGED. The CDR3 as a whole reads CASSPKRRQGEDTQYF.

This clone was counted between two and nine times. All gene names here are mouse names. With the read ending 4 residues before the CDR3 end, the germline J gene is used to fill in that end. This sequence joins TRBV29 and TRBJ1-1, with 10 positions matching TRBD1. CDR3 size: 12 residues. The V gene's germline CDR1 is MSHET and CDR2 SYDVDS. Incomplete CDR3 DNA: TGTGCTAGCAGGACAGGGGGCCCA. The encoded protein is CASRTGGP. The complete CDR3 sequence is CASRTGGPEVFF.

Points on this clone: Gene names are the mouse ones. CDR3 in amino acids: CASSRLGQGRATGQLYF. CDR3 DNA, as far as it was read: TGTGCCAGCAGCCGCCTCGGACAGGGAAGGGCCACCGGG. The chain is built from TRBV5 and TRBJ2-2, with TRBD1 matching 8 bases. Coverage ceases 4 residues before the CDR3 finishes, and the germline J gene fills in the end. In germline, CDR1 is LGHNA, CDR2 YNLKQL (reference sequence). The V gene end was trimmed by 4 bases and the J gene end by 4 bases; junction bases not matched to a gene: 11. The length of the CDR3 is 17 residues.

This clone has only a few counts. Genes here carry mouse names. Sequencing ends 4 residues short of the CDR3 end; the germline J gene provides the rest. The gene calls are TRBV17 and TRBJ2-7, with 7 bases matching TRBD2. Trimming cost V 1 base and J 0 bases; bases outside gene matches: 3. CDR1 MNHDT and CDR2 YYDKIL come from the germline V gene. The CDR3 has 15 residues. The covered CDR3 bases are TGTGCTAGCAGTAGAGTTGGGGGGAGCTCCTAT. This encodes CASSRVGGSSY. The full CDR3 is CASSRVGGSSYEQYF.

As to this clone: Mouse gene names apply. The observed sequence ends 4 residues before the CDR3 terminus, with the missing tail filled in from the germline J gene. The V and J genes are TRBV29 and TRBJ2-5; 7 positions match TRBD1. Germline V gene sequence: CDR1 MSHET, CDR2 SYDVDS. CDR3 length equals 15 residues. The V gene end was trimmed by 6 bases and the J gene end by 0 bases; junction bases not matched to a gene: 6. The CDR3 reads CASSRQGVNQDTQYF. Incomplete CDR3 DNA: TGTGCTAGCAGCAGACAGGGAGTTAACCAAGAC.

This clone was counted a few times. Gene names are the mouse ones. The read terminates 4 residues before the CDR3 end, so the remaining end is supplied by the germline J gene. The rearrangement joins TRBV2 to TRBJ2-2; TRBD2 agrees at 13 bases. Trimming cost V 2 bases and J 0 bases; bases outside gene matches: 9. The CDR3 has 20 amino acids. CDR1 and CDR2 (germline): LGHNA, YSYQKL. The chain's CDR3 is CASSQPRDWGGPSNTGQLYF. The sequenced part of the CDR3 DNA is TGTGCCAGCAGCCAACCCCGGGACTGGGGGGGGCCCTCAAACACCGGG.

Turning to this clone: The genes are named according to mouse. The read ends 4 residues early relative to the CDR3; the germline J gene fills the gap. This chain connects TRBV1 to TRBJ2-2; D may be TRBD1 (6 bases). The CDR3 runs to 16 residues. CDR1 and CDR2 from the germline V gene are NSQYPW and LRSPGD (reference sequence). V was trimmed by 1 base and J by 0 bases, leaving 9 bases between them. Incomplete CDR3 DNA: TGCACCTGCAGTGCAGGGACAGCTGCAAACACCGGG. Protein sequence: CTCSAGTAANTG. The CDR3 in full is CTCSAGTAANTGQLYF. Supplemented by reference TRBV1 and TRBJ2-2, the full variable domain reads VTLLEQNPRWRLVPRGQAVNLRCILKNSQYPWMSWYQQDLQKQLQWLFTLRSPGDKEVKSLPGADYLATRVTDTELRLQVANMSQGRTLYCTCSAGTAANTGQLYFGEGSKLTVL.

With respect to this clone: Gene names and germline refer to mouse. The read ends 4 residues before the CDR3 terminus; that terminus is restored from the germline J gene. V and J are TRBV13-1 and TRBJ2-2, with TRBD1 identical over 9 bases. Germline V CDR1 and CDR2: NSHNY, SYGAGN. The junction had 5 bases not matched to a gene; V was cut back by 3 bases and J by 2 bases. The CDR3 contains 16 residues. This chain's CDR3 is CASSAWDRDNTGQLYF. The DNA read from the CDR3 is TGTGCCAGCAGTGCCTGGGACAGGGATAACACCGGG.

This clone was seen more than once but under ten times. Genes here carry mouse names. Read sequence stops 4 residues before the CDR3 end, and the germline J gene provides the missing end. The genes are TRBV19 and TRBJ2-2; 9 bases match TRBD1. The CDR3 covers 15 residues. Germline V gives CDR1 FNHDT, CDR2 SITEND (reference sequence). V lost 3 bases, J lost 4 bases, and 4 bases stayed unmatched. This CDR3 reads CASSKTGGSTGQLYF. Partial CDR3 DNA: TGTGCCAGCAGTAAGACAGGGGGTAGCACCGGG.

This clone was observed a few times. Mouse gene names and germline throughout. The CDR3 is cut off 4 residues early in the read; its end comes from the germline J gene. The chain links TRBV29 to TRBJ2-7, with a possible D match to TRBD1 (5 bases). Trimming left V 5 bases short and J 0 bases short, with 11 bases between. Germline values: CDR1 MSHET, CDR2 SYDVDS. The CDR3 consists of 14 residues. The DNA read from the CDR3 is TGTGCTAGCAGTCCTCCGACAGCCTCCTAT. Translation gives CASSPPTASY. The CDR3, in full, reads CASSPPTASYEQYF.

Details on this clone: Mouse gene names apply. The CDR3 sequence: CASGDGGGSAEQFF. CDR3 DNA, as far as it was read: TGTGCCAGCGGTGATGGGGGGGGAAGTGCT. This chain connects TRBV13-2 to TRBJ2-1, with TRBD2 identical over 7 bases. Coverage ceases 4 residues before the CDR3 finishes, and the germline J gene fills in the end. CDR3 length: 14 residues. Losses at the gene ends were 0 bases for V and 6 bases for J; bases not matched to a gene: 3. Germline V gives CDR1 NNHNN, CDR2 SYGAGS (reference sequence).

This clone was seen only a few times. Gene names and germline match the mouse. The sequenced CDR3 bases are TGTGCCAGCGGTGATAAGGCAAACTCC. Translated: CASGDKANS. The full CDR3 sequence reads CASGDKANSDYTF. The chain has TRBV13-2 and TRBJ1-2; unclear D gene. The read halts 4 residues ahead of the CDR3 end, with the missing end drawn from the germline J gene. CDR1 is NNHNN and CDR2 is SYGAGS in the germline V gene (reference sequence). V was clipped by 1 base and J by 0 bases, with 4 bases between them. CDR3 length equals 13 residues.

The sample holds many counts of this clone. The gene symbols are mouse symbols. Read coverage stops 4 residues before the CDR3 terminus; the germline J gene supplies the remainder. Other nucleotide sequences in the sample specify the same CDR3. The V call is TRBV13-1, the J call TRBJ1-1; D may be TRBD1 (6 bases). Germline CDR1 reads NSHNY; CDR2 reads SYGAGN. The CDR3 is made up of 13 amino acids. The V end lost 3 bases, the J end lost 0 bases, and 6 bases lay between the germline ends. The sequenced CDR3 bases are TGTGCCAGCAGTGGACAGGCAAACACA. Protein sequence: CASSGQANT. The whole CDR3 protein is CASSGQANTEVFF.

As for this clone: Mouse names are used for the genes. The CDR3 is cut off 4 residues early in the read; its end comes from the germline J gene. V gene TRBV19 combines with J gene TRBJ2-7, with 11 bases aligning to TRBD2. This CDR3 spans 14 amino acids. Germline lookup yields CDR1 FNHDT and CDR2 SITEND (reference sequence). Losses at the gene ends were 5 bases for V and 2 bases for J; bases not matched to a gene: 3. The CDR3 bases that were read are TGTGCCAGCAGGATGACTGGGGGGGCCTAT. Translated, it gives CASRMTGGAY. The whole CDR3 sequence reads CASRMTGGAYEQYF.

Notes on this clone: All gene names here are mouse names. The sequence runs out 4 residues before the end of the CDR3; the remainder is reconstructed from the germline J gene. The chain is built from TRBV1 and TRBJ1-2; D gene uncertain. V dropped 3 bases and J dropped 0 bases, with 8 bases sitting between them. This CDR3 comprises 14 residues. Germline V gene lookup returns CDR1 NSQYPW and CDR2 LRSPGD (reference sequence). The chain's CDR3 is CTCSAQSANSDYTF. CDR3 DNA, as far as it was read: TGCACCTGCAGTGCCCAGAGTGCAAACTCC.

This clone was observed a handful of times. Gene names are the mouse ones. The sequenced fragment ends 4 residues before the CDR3 boundary, so the rest is inferred from the germline J gene. At the DNA level, this CDR3 is encoded by other sequences in the same sample as well. The rearrangement joins TRBV5 to TRBJ2-1; weak D call: TRBD1 (6 bases). The germline gives CDR1 LGHNA, CDR2 YNLKQL (reference sequence). This CDR3 is 14 amino acids long. V was clipped by 4 bases and J by 3 bases, with 10 bases between them. CDR3 bases read: TGTGCCAGCAGCCCCCGGGACACCTATGCT. Amino acids: CASSPRDTYA. The whole CDR3 protein is CASSPRDTYAEQFF.

This clone was observed a few times. Gene names are the mouse ones. The read comes to an end 4 residues before the CDR3 does, leaving the germline J gene to fill in the end. This sequence joins TRBV19 and TRBJ2-2, with 10 bases that match TRBD2. V gave up 6 bases and J gave up 4 bases; unmatched junction bases: 9. There are 16 residues in the CDR3. Germline V gives CDR1 FNHDT, CDR2 SITEND (reference sequence). The CDR3 is CASIQTGGRSTGQLYF. The part of the CDR3 DNA that was read is TGTGCCAGCATCCAGACTGGGGGGAGGTCCACCGGG. Full variable domain (remainder filled in from reference TRBV19 and TRBJ2-2): GGIITQTPKFLIGQEGQKLTLKCQQNFNHDTMYWYRQDSGKGLRLIYYSITENDLQKGDLSEGYDASREKKSSFSLTVTSAQKNEMAVFLCASIQTGGRSTGQLYFGEGSKLTVL.

This clone appeared a few times. The genes are named according to mouse. This same CDR3 is encoded by further DNA sequences in the sample. CDR3 amino acids: CASSIGGTNTGQLYF. CDR3 bases read: TGTGCCAGCAGTATCGGGGGGACAAACACCGGG. The genes are TRBV19 and TRBJ2-2; D perhaps matches TRBD2 (6 bases). The read stops 4 residues short of the end of the CDR3; the missing end is completed from the germline J gene. This CDR3 is built from 15 residues. V lost 2 bases and J 0 bases, leaving 8 bases between the germline ends. Per germline, CDR1 FNHDT and CDR2 SITEND (reference sequence). Full variable domain (outside the CDR3, taken from reference TRBV19 and TRBJ2-2): GGIITQTPKFLIGQEGQKLTLKCQQNFNHDTMYWYRQDSGKGLRLIYYSITENDLQKGDLSEGYDASREKKSSFSLTVTSAQKNEMAVFLCASSIGGTNTGQLYFGEGSKLTVL.

With regard to this clone: The genes and germline here are from mouse. With the read ending 4 residues before the CDR3 end, the germline J gene is used to fill in that end. The J gene is TRBJ2-7, the V gene TRBV13-2, with TRBD2 matching over 9 bases. Germline CDR1 is NNHNN and CDR2 is SYGAGS (reference sequence). The CDR3 loop spans 14 amino acids. V gave up 3 bases and J gave up 3 bases; unmatched junction bases: 4. CDR3 residues: CASGGLGVHYEQYF. The sequenced part of the CDR3 DNA is TGTGCCAGCGGTGGACTGGGGGTCCACTAT.

On this clone itself: The gene names here belong to mouse. The CDR3 extends 4 residues past the end of the read, so its final part is completed from the germline J gene. The chain combines TRBV13-2 with TRBJ2-2, with D unclear. Germline-derived CDR1 and CDR2 are NNHNN and SYGAGS (reference sequence). This CDR3 has 13 residues. CDR3 DNA, as far as it was read: TGTGCCAGCGGTGATACGAGGGTCGGG. As protein: CASGDTRVG. The whole CDR3 sequence reads CASGDTRVGQLYF.

As to this clone: All gene names here are mouse names. The read ends 4 residues early relative to the CDR3; the germline J gene fills the gap. The chain links TRBV17 to TRBJ2-7; 11 positions agree with TRBD2. Germline V gives CDR1 MNHDT, CDR2 YYDKIL. V dropped 2 bases and J dropped 3; count of bases not matched to a gene: 6. The CDR3 loop spans 16 amino acids. The CDR3 loop reads CASSRTRDWGNYEQYF. The DNA read from the CDR3 is TGTGCTAGCAGTAGAACTCGGGACTGGGGGAACTAT. The full variable domain, completed using reference TRBV17 and TRBJ2-7, is DTTVKQNPRYKLARVGKPVNLICSQTMNHDTMYWYQKKPNQAPKLLLFYYDKILNREADTFEKFQSSRPNNSFCSLYIGSAGLEYSAMYLCASSRTRDWGNYEQYFGPGTRLTVL.

As for this clone: Gene names denote mouse genes. Read data end 4 residues before the CDR3 end; the end is taken from the germline J gene. V usage is TRBV5 and J usage is TRBJ1-1; the D gene is possibly TRBD1 (5 bases). Germline assignment: CDR1 LGHNA and CDR2 YNLKQL (reference sequence). The CDR3 has 12 amino acids. Partial CDR3 DNA: TGTGCCAGCAGCCAAGGGACAACA. The encoded protein is CASSQGTT. The whole CDR3 region reads CASSQGTTEVFF.

Note on this clone: Mouse gene names apply. Read coverage stops 3 residues before the CDR3 terminus; the germline J gene supplies the remainder. This chain links TRBV13-1 with TRBJ1-6, with TRBD1 matching over 8 bases. TRBJ1-6 is an ORF, and what it does is uncertain. From germline, CDR1 is NSHNY and CDR2 SYGAGN. J was trimmed by 2 bases and V by 2 bases; bases with no gene match: 3. CDR3 size: 16 residues. CDR3 protein: CASSESGGAYNSPLYF. Incomplete CDR3 DNA: TGTGCCAGCAGTGAGTCAGGGGGCGCCTATAATTCGCCC.

This clone was detected only a few times. Genes and germline come from the mouse. The read finishes 4 residues shy of the CDR3 end, and the germline J gene is used to complete it. This chain connects TRBV1 to TRBJ2-4; 12 bases fit TRBD1. V shed 1 base, J shed 3 bases, and the junction held 5 bases outside the gene matches. This CDR3 has 17 residues. CDR1 and CDR2 from the germline V gene are NSQYPW and LRSPGD (reference sequence). The CDR3 DNA, read in part, is TGCACCTGCAGTGCAGGGGGGACAGGGGGCCGGCAAAAC. The encoded protein is CTCSAGGTGGRQN. The full CDR3 sequence reads CTCSAGGTGGRQNTLYF.